Sequencing of this T cell receptor (beta chain) was carried out in a study of blood T cell repertoires in COVID-19 (TCRdb year 2020). Regarding the research as a whole: Samples from collaborators originated in the United States, Italy and Spain and spanned both the acute and convalescent phases of COVID-19. The prospective study material was composed of cDNA or gDNA derived from T cells, B-cell-depleted T cells, or PBMCs. Subjects who had been exposed to COVID-19, were actively infected with it, or had recovered from it provided the deeply sampled blood TCRbeta repertoires that made up the dataset. A freely available public database, intended as a resource for researchers studying the immune response to SARS-CoV-2, is where the repertoires were released. The samples were drawn from two sources: the first 160 participants of the ongoing ImmuneRACE study, and 1,200 or so subjects contributed by 6 global collaborators. Nearly every sample came with metadata listing a de-identified subject ID, COVID-19 status, age in years and sex. Where available, HLA class I and class II types were obtained from metadata supplied by the sample provider rather than from assay-based typing. Study-wide conclusions, independent of this receptor: The amount of clinical and demographic metadata varied by source and participant and was provided uncurated.

This clone was counted a single time. Its antigen remains undetermined. Base qualities are missing; no much larger clone stands one base away. The collaborating institutions used their own protocols to collect whole blood in K2EDTA tubes. For TCRbeta analysis, collaborator samples were shipped as frozen whole blood, as isolated PBMCs, or as DNA extracted from either sample type. TCRbeta CDR3 regions were amplified from genomic DNA using the immunoSEQ Assay, a bias-controlled multiplex PCR. Concerning the study's data processing: The number of nucleated cells in each sample was estimated from the amplification of reference gene primers within the assay. To quantify the absolute abundance of each unique TCRbeta CDR3 rearrangement, sequence reads were collapsed and filtered. Productive Simpson clonality was computed per sample as the square root of Simpson's diversity index over productive rearrangements. In its TCRdb copy, this immuneACCESS table keeps in-frame sequences only and misses some clones. Where compared with another copy, unresolved V genes explain less than half of these, and the others have no known cause. From that table come the V and J calls and clone size; the DNA was used to work out D and trimming. The sample table records some 50,000 clones; 70% to 90% of these occur just once. Together, the top ten hold 7% to 10% of the sample.

The CDR3 has 14 amino acids, counting the end cysteine and phenylalanine. The kept DNA is CDR3 alone, 42 bases in frame from the first base. CDR1 and CDR2, per the germline V gene (reference sequence), are SGHNT and YYREEE. Trimming at the junction amounts to 4 bases on V and 5 bases on J, and the germline ends lie 15 bases apart. The sequencing sample was made of peripheral blood. The sequence was collected from a woman between 65 and 79 years old with active COVID-19. The chain is encoded by TRBV5-4 joined to TRBJ1-2; the D segment cannot be called with confidence. The DNA is TGTGCCAGCAGCCGGGGAGGGATCGGGTATGGCTACACCTTC. It specifies CASSRGGIGYGYTF.